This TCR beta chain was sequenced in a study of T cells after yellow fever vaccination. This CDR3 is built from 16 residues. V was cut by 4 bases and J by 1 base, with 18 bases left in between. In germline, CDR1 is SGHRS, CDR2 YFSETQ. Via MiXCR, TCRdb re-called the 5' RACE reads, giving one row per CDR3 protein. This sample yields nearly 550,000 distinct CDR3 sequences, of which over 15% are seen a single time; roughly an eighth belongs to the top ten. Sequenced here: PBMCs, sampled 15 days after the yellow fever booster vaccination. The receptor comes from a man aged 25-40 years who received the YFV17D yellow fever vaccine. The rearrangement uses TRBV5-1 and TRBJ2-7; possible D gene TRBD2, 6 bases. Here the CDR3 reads CASSGGDLTGSYEQYF. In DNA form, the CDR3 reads TGCGCCAGCAGCGGCGGGGACTTAACGGGGTCCTACGAGCAGTACTTC.